Below, 25 T cell receptor beta chains from the same sample are listed, as sequenced in a study of T cell changes during pregnancy in multiple sclerosis. Profiling relied on immunoSEQ multiplex PCR, and the TCRdb table lists in-frame clones only, not all of them. Of 15,000 to 20,000 clones in the sample, 85% to 90% are singletons; the top ten hold about 1.3%. The material sequenced was CD4+ T cells from peripheral blood mononuclear cells, taken in the first trimester of pregnancy. These receptors all come from a female donor in good health, enrolled as a control in a pregnancy study.

The V call is TRBV30, the J call TRBJ2-3; 8 bases match TRBD2. This CDR3 is built from 16 residues. Germline V lookup: CDR1 GTSNPN, CDR2 SVGIG (reference sequence). The V and J ends lost 3 bases and 0 bases, in that order; junction bases with no gene match: 8. CDR3 sequence: CAWSVGTSASTDTQYF. The CDR3 nucleotides read TGTGCCTGGAGCGTTGGGACTAGTGCGAGCACAGATACGCAGTATTTT. Full variable domain (rest looked up from reference TRBV30 and TRBJ2-3): SQTIHQWPATLVQPVGSPLSLECTVEGTSNPNLYWYRQAAGRGLQLLFYSVGIGQISSEVPQNLSASRPQDRQFILSSKKLLLSDSGFYLCAWSVGTSASTDTQYFGPGTRLTVL.

This CDR3 reads CASSATSGYPGGSYEQYF. Written as DNA, the CDR3 is TGTGCCAGCAGCGCGACTAGCGGCTACCCGGGGGGTTCCTACGAGCAGTACTTC. This sequence joins TRBV9 and TRBJ2-7; TRBD2 agrees at 9 bases. This CDR3 spans 18 amino acids. V was clipped by 3 bases and J by 1 base; unmatched bases: 14. Germline V gene sequence: CDR1 SGDLS, CDR2 YYNGEE.

The rearrangement joins TRBV30 to TRBJ2-1, with TRBD2 matching over 15 bases. CDR1 GTSNPN and CDR2 SVGIG come from the germline V gene (reference sequence). The CDR3 extends over 18 amino acids. CDR3 region: CAFLGGLAGGSTYNEQFF. In nucleotides, the CDR3 is TGTGCTTTCTTAGGTGGACTAGCGGGAGGGTCGACCTACAATGAGCAGTTCTTC.

The genes are TRBV2 and TRBJ2-7; 7 bases are a match to TRBD1. The germline V gene has CDR1 SNHLY and CDR2 FYNNEI. J was trimmed by 0 bases and V by 7 bases; bases with no gene match: 6. The CDR3 is 14 amino acids. CDR3 loop: CASTEGAFSYEQYF. In nucleotides, the CDR3 is TGTGCCAGCACCGAGGGGGCGTTCTCCTACGAGCAGTACTTC. Full variable domain (remainder filled in from reference TRBV2 and TRBJ2-7): EPEVTQTPSHQVTQMGQEVILRCVPISNHLYFYWYRQILGQKVEFLVSFYNNEISEKSEIFDDQFSVERPDGSNFTLKIRSTKLEDSAMYFCASTEGAFSYEQYFGPGTRLTVT.

The chain combines TRBV7-2 with TRBJ2-7; 7 nucleotides align to TRBD1. Trimming removed 2 bases from V and 6 bases from J; junction bases left unmatched: 7. The CDR3 contains 14 residues. Germline V gene lookup returns CDR1 SGHTA and CDR2 FQGNSA. The chain's CDR3 is CASSLIPPGGEQYF. CDR3 bases: TGTGCCAGCAGCTTAATCCCCCCAGGGGGCGAGCAGTACTTC.

The chain couples TRBV6-6 to TRBJ1-6; TRBD1 might be the D (6 bases). The CDR3 has 15 amino acids. Germline V gives CDR1 MNHNY, CDR2 SVGAGI (reference sequence). The V end lost 7 bases, the J end lost 5 bases, and 15 bases lay between the germline ends. The CDR3 loop is CASNLQGADNSPLHF. The CDR3 DNA sequence: TGTGCCAGCAACCTACAGGGAGCCGATAATTCACCCCTCCACTTT.

The chain carries TRBV7-2 and TRBJ2-3, with TRBD1 matching over 7 bases. The CDR3 is 15 amino acids. After removal of 5 bases from V and 2 bases from J, the junction contained 7 bases not matched to a gene. From germline, CDR1 is SGHTA and CDR2 FQGNSA. The DNA for the CDR3 is TGTGCCAGCAGCCCGAGGGACAGACACACAGATACGCAGTATTTT. This gives the protein CASSPRDRHTDTQYF.

This chain connects TRBV7-2 to TRBJ1-5, with D perhaps matching TRBD1 (5 bases). The CDR3 is made up of 14 amino acids. V was cut by 5 bases and J by 3 bases, with 11 bases left in between. Germline values: CDR1 SGHTA, CDR2 FQGNSA. CDR3 nucleotides: TGTGCCAGCAGCCCCACAGGCTACAATCAGCCCCAGCATTTT. Residues: CASSPTGYNQPQHF.

The gene calls are TRBV9 and TRBJ1-1; perhaps TRBD1 as D (5 bases). Looked up from germline, CDR1 is SGDLS and CDR2 is YYNGEE. Trimming stripped 3 bases from V and 7 bases from J, with 13 bases between. This CDR3 region has 13 residues. CDR3 loop: CASSAADSREAFF. The CDR3, as DNA: TGTGCCAGCAGCGCCGCCGACAGCCGTGAAGCTTTCTTT.

The V gene is TRBV6-5, the J gene TRBJ2-5, with 10 positions matching TRBD2. The CDR3 contains 16 residues. Germline assignment: CDR1 MNHEY and CDR2 SVGAGI. Trimming at V came to 4 bases and at J to 9 bases, leaving 14 bases not matched to a gene. The CDR3 DNA sequence: TGTGCCAGCAGTTCACCCCAGCGGGAGGGCCGAGGGGCCCAGTACTTC. Protein product: CASSSPQREGRGAQYF.

The rearrangement links TRBV5-1 to TRBJ2-1; 9 bases map to TRBD2. The CDR3 is 14 amino acids. Germline-derived CDR1 and CDR2 are SGHRS and YFSETQ. J gave up 7 bases and V 5 bases, and 7 bases lay outside the gene matches. The CDR3 DNA is TGCGCCAGCAGAAGTATAGCGGGAGAAAATGAGCAGTTCTTC. Amino acid sequence: CASRSIAGENEQFF.

The J gene is TRBJ2-1, the V gene TRBV9; 12 bases align to TRBD2. The CDR3 totals 16 residues. After removal of 2 bases from V and 0 bases from J, the junction contained 0 bases not matched to a gene. Germline CDR1 SGDLS, CDR2 YYNGEE. The CDR3 loop reads CASSVTSGSSYNEQFF. In DNA, the CDR3 is TGTGCCAGCAGCGTGACTAGCGGGAGCTCCTACAATGAGCAGTTCTTC. The complete variable domain, with remaining parts taken from reference TRBV9 and TRBJ2-1, reads DSGVTQTPKHLITATGQRVTLRCSPRSGDLSVYWYQQSLDQGLQFLIQYYNGEERAKGNILERFSAQQFPDLHSELNLSSLELGDSALYFCASSVTSGSSYNEQFFGPGTRLTVL.

The V gene is TRBV5-4, the J gene TRBJ1-3; 7 bases are a match to TRBD1. CDR1 is SGHNT, CDR2 YYREEE, per germline (reference sequence). The CDR3 covers 15 residues. J was trimmed by 1 base and V by 4 bases; bases with no gene match: 5. The CDR3 DNA sequence: TGTGCCAGCAGCCCCCCAGGGGGATCTGGAAACACCATATATTTT. It encodes CASSPPGGSGNTIYF.

The chain combines TRBV29-1 with TRBJ1-1, with D tentatively TRBD1 (6 bases). Germline values: CDR1 SQVTM, CDR2 ANQGSEA. CDR3 size: 13 residues. Trimming cost V 2 bases and J 4 bases, with 11 bases left between them. CDR3 nucleotides: TGCAGCGTTGAACAGGGGCTAGGCACTGAAGCTTTCTTT. Residues: CSVEQGLGTEAFF. Looking up the rest from reference TRBV29-1 and TRBJ1-1 gives the full variable domain: SAVISQKPSRDICQRGTSLTIQCQVDSQVTMMFWYRQQPGQSLTLIATANQGSEATYESGFVIDKFPISRPNLTFSTLTVSNMSPEDSSIYLCSVEQGLGTEAFFGQGTRLTVV.

This clone showed up just once. V gene TRBV4-1 combines with J gene TRBJ1-3; D is unclear. The CDR3 is made up of 16 amino acids. The V and J ends lost 1 base and 0 bases respectively, with 10 bases between them. Germline V CDR1 and CDR2: MGHRA, YSYEKL. CDR3 DNA sequence: TGCGCCAGCAGCCAAGGTCCGGGGAACTCTGGAAACACCATATATTTT. This codes for CASSQGPGNSGNTIYF.

The chain recombines TRBV7-6 with TRBJ2-6, with D uncertain. V lost 6 bases, J lost 3 bases, and 6 bases lay in between. The germline V gene has CDR1 SGHVS and CDR2 FNYEAQ. There are 13 residues in the CDR3. The CDR3 loop is CASSSYGANVLTF. The CDR3 coding sequence is TGTGCCAGCAGTTCTTATGGGGCCAACGTCCTGACTTTC.

This sequence joins TRBV14 and TRBJ2-7, with 8 bases lining up with TRBD1. This CDR3 is 14 amino acids long. Germline loops: CDR1 SGHDN, CDR2 FVKESK. Trimming cost V 4 bases and J 5 bases; bases outside gene matches: 7. The CDR3 DNA follows: TGTGCCAGCAGCCGTCTTGGACAGGGCCACGAGCAGTACTTC. Residues: CASSRLGQGHEQYF.

This CDR3 is CASSQDSSGVGTDTQYF. DNA for the CDR3: TGCGCCAGCAGCCAAGATTCTAGCGGGGTTGGCACAGATACGCAGTATTTT. V gene TRBV4-3 combines with J gene TRBJ2-3; 9 bases agree with TRBD2. This CDR3 has 17 residues. Per germline, CDR1 LGHNA and CDR2 YSLEER. J lost 1 base, V lost 0 bases, and 5 bases had no gene match.

The rearrangement uses TRBV7-8 and TRBJ1-5; the match to TRBD1 covers 9 bases. CDR3 length: 16 amino acids. In germline, CDR1 is SGHVS, CDR2 FQNEAQ. J was trimmed by 4 bases and V by 5 bases; bases with no gene match: 9. The CDR3 DNA follows: TGTGCCAGCAGCGACTTGGACAGGGGCCTTAATCAGCCCCAGCATTTT. Its translation: CASSDLDRGLNQPQHF.

V gene TRBV30 combines with J gene TRBJ1-1; a weak D match, TRBD1 (5 bases). Germline CDR1 and CDR2: GTSNPN and SVGIG (reference sequence). V lost 3 bases and J 8 bases, leaving 22 bases between the germline ends. There are 15 residues in the CDR3. The CDR3 nucleotides are TGTGCCTGGAGAGGGGAAGGGAGGGGCCGGGAGGAAGCTTTCTTT. This encodes CAWRGEGRGREEAFF.

The V gene is TRBV18, the J gene TRBJ2-5; 8 bases agree with TRBD1. The CDR3 is made up of 15 amino acids. Germline CDR1 KGHSH, CDR2 LQKENI. J was trimmed by 5 bases and V by 4 bases; bases with no gene match: 9. DNA of the CDR3: TGTGCCAGCTCACTCCTTCAGGGGGCAGGGGAGACCCAGTACTTC. Translated: CASSLLQGAGETQYF.

The V and J genes are TRBV5-4 and TRBJ2-5; TRBD2 matches 7 bases. With 3 bases clipped from V and 2 bases from J, the junction kept 10 bases outside the gene matches. The CDR3 consists of 16 residues. CDR1 is SGHNT, CDR2 YYREEE, per germline (reference sequence). The chain's CDR3 is CASSSASTSTQETQYF. The CDR3 DNA follows: TGTGCCAGCAGCTCAGCTTCGACTAGCACACAAGAGACCCAGTACTTC.

V and J are TRBV5-1 and TRBJ2-3, with D possibly being TRBD2 (7 bases). Deletions cut 5 bases from V and 4 bases from J, with 14 bases between. The CDR3 spans 14 residues. Germline-derived CDR1 and CDR2 are SGHRS and YFSETQ. For the CDR3, the DNA is TGCGCCAGCAGGGTGGGGGGGCTGCCAGATACGCAGTATTTT. As protein: CASRVGGLPDTQYF.

The table lists this clone with a few counts. V is TRBV30 and J is TRBJ1-5; TRBD1 agrees at 10 bases. Germline CDR1 and CDR2: GTSNPN and SVGIG (reference sequence). The CDR3 extends over 15 amino acids. With 0 bases clipped from V and 6 bases from J, the junction kept 5 bases outside the gene matches. The CDR3 DNA sequence: TGTGCCTGGAGTGTAAGCGACAGGGGGCCTCAGCCCCAGCATTTT. This translates into CAWSVSDRGPQPQHF.

This chain links TRBV5-1 with TRBJ2-6; 7 bases fit TRBD2. V shed 0 bases and J 1 base; nucleotides not matched to a gene: 1. CDR3 length: 16 residues. The germline V gene has CDR1 SGHRS and CDR2 YFSETQ. The CDR3 DNA sequence: TGCGCCAGCAGCTTGGACGGGGGGTCTGGGGCCAACGTCCTGACTTTC. Translated: CASSLDGGSGANVLTF. The full variable domain, completed using reference TRBV5-1 and TRBJ2-6, is KAGVTQTPRYLIKTRGQQVTLSCSPISGHRSVSWYQQTPGQGLQFLFEYFSETQRNKGNFPGRFSGRQFSNSRSEMNVSTLELGDSALYLCASSLDGGSGANVLTFGAGSRLTVL.